This record concerns one T cell receptor (beta chain) sequence. The sample comes from a study of T cell responses to AZD1222 COVID-19 vaccine. The method was immunoSEQ multiplex PCR; TCRdb's version includes in-frame clones alone and lacks a portion of them. The sample lists around 160,000 clones; approximately 78% were seen once. V lost 1 base and J lost 7, with 8 bases in between. This CDR3 contains 13 residues. The source was peripheral blood, collected on day 0 of MenACWY control vaccination. The rearrangement links TRBV12-3 or TRBV12-4 to TRBJ1-5; no definite D call. The TCR comes from an adult in good health. This CDR3 reads CASSLGIKQPQHF. The CDR3 DNA reads TGTGCCAGCAGTTTAGGGATCAAGCAGCCCCAGCATTTT.